The present TCR beta chain was sequenced within a study of blood T cell repertoires in COVID-19. Clones were read by immunoSEQ multiplex PCR, and TCRdb kept only the in-frame ones, dropping some. Of around 250,000 clones in the sample, around nine tenths were seen once. This clone was observed a single time. This receptor was identified in a woman in her 70s with active or convalescent COVID-19. Input material: peripheral blood.

The CDR3 DNA reads TGTGCCAGCATCCCCACAGGGTCGATATATGTTGAAGCTTTCTTT. This gives the protein CASIPTGSIYVEAFF. The chain carries TRBV6-5 and TRBJ1-1, with D tentatively TRBD1 (6 bases). CDR1 and CDR2 from the germline V gene are MNHEY and SVGAGI. The CDR3 has 15 residues. V lost 7 bases and J lost 7, with 22 bases in between.